This TCR beta chain emerged from a study of Tregs in tolerant kidney transplant recipients. Details on this clone: Its antigen is unidentified.

Broader study findings: The most relevant donor-specific Treg TCRbeta repertoire apparently came from expansion with activated donor B cells. Biological reproducibility was not directly addressed in this study.

V gave up 5 bases and J gave up 4 bases; unmatched junction bases: 6. Germline-derived CDR1 and CDR2 are SGHRS and YFSETQ. CDR3 length: 14 residues. Clones were read by immunoSEQ multiplex PCR, and TCRdb kept only the in-frame ones, dropping some. The sample holds 100,000 to 150,000 clones; roughly 92% are singletons and the top ten take more than 0.45%. Unstimulated Tregs (CD4+CD25+CD127-) and CD4+CD25- non-Tregs were sorted from PBMCs. Sequencing was done on a sample of CD4+ T cells from blood. The chain links TRBV5-1 to TRBJ1-1, with 9 bases aligning to TRBD1. The receptor was derived from a human donor in good health. CDR3 residues: CASRTGQGITEAFF. The CDR3 nucleotides read TGCGCCAGCAGAACGGGACAGGGTATCACTGAAGCTTTCTTT.